Listed here is a single T cell receptor beta chain. Its antigen remains unidentified. Profiling relied on immunoSEQ multiplex PCR, and the TCRdb table lists in-frame clones only, not all of them. The table includes about 400,000 clones, roughly 90% detected once. Stated treatment: around 19 received Ad26.COV2.S at low or high dose, single or two shots; roughly 5 received placebo; per-sample allocation not given. The samples were gathered on day 63 after the first injection of vaccine or placebo. The study used a vaccine consisting of an Ad26 vector that expressed Wuhan-strain SARS-CoV-2 spike. The entry originates in a study of Ad26.COV2.S vaccination and SARS-CoV-2 variants. Study background: The authors gave Ad26.COV2.S intramuscularly, either once or twice 56 days apart. The study, taken as a whole, reports: Non-spike TCR breadth showed similarity between vaccine and placebo recipients. Among vaccine recipients, spike-specific TCR breadth exceeded that of placebo recipients.

The input for sequencing was peripheral blood, taken in a trial of Ad26.COV2.S vaccine versus placebo. This sequence originates from a person aged 18-65 years who received the Ad26.COV2.S COVID-19 vaccine or a placebo.

CDR3 region: CAWSRSSYEQYF. In DNA form, the CDR3 reads TGTGCCTGGAGCCGGAGCTCCTACGAGCAGTACTTC. The chain employs TRBV30 and TRBJ2-7; D gene uncertain. This CDR3 contains 12 residues. Germline-derived CDR1 and CDR2 are GTSNPN and SVGIG (reference sequence). V was cut by 3 bases and J by 0 bases, with 6 bases left in between.